One sample yielded the 5 T cell receptor beta chains listed below, sequenced in a study of blood T cell repertoires in COVID-19. Using immunoSEQ multiplex PCR, the repertoire was profiled, and TCRdb retains in-frame clones only, with some absent. The data show about 240,000 clones, around 90% seen once. Material: peripheral blood. The source of these receptors is a man in his sixties who had recovered from COVID-19.

A note on this clone: This CDR3 is also generated by other DNA sequences in the sample. This sequence joins TRBV5-1 and TRBJ2-3; the match to TRBD2 covers 8 bases. The CDR3 runs to 14 residues. Trimming cost V 0 bases and J 3 bases; bases outside gene matches: 0. Germline loops: CDR1 SGHRS, CDR2 YFSETQ. The CDR3 reads CASSLGGGTDTQYF. The CDR3, as DNA: TGCGCCAGCAGCTTGGGCGGGGGGACAGATACGCAGTATTTT. Based on the CDR3 plus reference TRBV5-1 and TRBJ2-3, the full variable domain is KAGVTQTPRYLIKTRGQQVTLSCSPISGHRSVSWYQQTPGQGLQFLFEYFSETQRNKGNFPGRFSGRQFSNSRSEMNVSTLELGDSALYLCASSLGGGTDTQYFGPGTRLTVL.

The rearrangement links TRBV27 to TRBJ2-2; 12 positions agree with TRBD2. Germline V CDR1 and CDR2: MNHEY, SMNVEV (reference sequence). V was pared by 4 bases and J by 5 bases, with 8 bases of the junction left unmatched. This CDR3 contains 17 residues. Here the CDR3 reads CASSWPSGGAQTGELFF. In nucleotides, the CDR3 is TGTGCCAGCAGTTGGCCTAGCGGGGGGGCCCAAACCGGGGAGCTGTTTTTT.

The CDR3: CASSQDEAPPNYGYTF. The CDR3 region has the DNA TGTGCCAGCAGCCAAGATGAGGCACCTCCTAACTATGGCTACACCTTC. The chain combines TRBV4-2 with TRBJ1-2; D call uncertain. CDR1 LGHNA and CDR2 YNFKEQ come from the germline V gene. This CDR3 region has 16 residues. Trimming removed 0 bases at V and 0 bases at J, with 11 bases between.

The chain combines TRBV3-1 (or the pseudogene TRBV3-2) with TRBJ2-3; 8 bases match TRBD2. This CDR3 comprises 18 residues. V lost 0 bases, J lost 4 bases, and 12 bases stayed unmatched. The germline V gene encodes CDR1 LGHDT and CDR2 YNNKEL (reference sequence). CDR3 protein: CASSQEENPGLVPDTQYF. The DNA of the CDR3 is TGTGCCAGCAGCCAAGAGGAAAACCCGGGACTAGTCCCAGATACGCAGTATTTT.

This clone was found a few times. The rearrangement joins TRBV7-8 to TRBJ1-6; D ambiguous. The CDR3 contains 15 residues. CDR1 and CDR2 from the germline V gene are SGHVS and FQNEAQ. The germline V and J ends were trimmed by 6 bases and 8 bases, with 17 bases remaining between them. In DNA form, the CDR3 reads TGTGCCAGCAGACCCGCGGGTGTTGTGGATTCACCCCTCCACTTT. Translation: CASRPAGVVDSPLHF.